A selection of T cell receptor beta chains follows, all from one sample in a study of spatial heterogeneity in lung cancer. TCRdb fed the 5' RACE reads into MiXCR, producing one record per CDR3 protein. The table includes over 40,000 distinct CDR3 sequences, about an eighth detected once. This material consisted of PBMCs, taken at follow-up. The receptor source for this set is a male donor with early-stage non-small cell lung cancer. Each CDR3 is given with its conserved first and last residue. The D gene is left open where the match is weak.

TRBJ2-1,TRBV7-3,-,CASSSLGDEQFF
TRBJ2-2,TRBV20-1,-,CSARAPAGLGTGELFF
TRBJ2-3,TRBV9,-,CASNSGESTDTQYF
TRBJ2-7,TRBV7-2,-,CASSSAVWSASYEQYF
TRBJ1-6,TRBV29-1,-,CSVLQGPANSPLHF
TRBJ2-5,TRBV10-2,TRBD1,CASSRDSRFNETQYF
TRBJ2-5,TRBV7-2,-,CASSLQNFPQETQYF
TRBJ2-7,TRBV6-5,-,CASSYLSGDSYEQYF
TRBJ1-4,TRBV7-2,TRBD1,CASSGTGGTNEKLFF
TRBJ1-5,TRBV6-6,-,CASSHSFNQPQHF
TRBJ2-1,TRBV5-1,TRBD2,CASSSGLAGNEQFF
TRBJ1-1,TRBV5-4,-,CASSVEPGYGAFF
TRBJ2-2,TRBV20-1,TRBD2,CSARDPERGVYTGELFF
TRBJ1-2,TRBV4-3,TRBD1,CASSQEGPGQGTWGYTF
TRBJ2-7,TRBV2,-,CASSGPTYEQYF
TRBJ2-3,TRBV10-3,-,CAISEPRGAGTQYF
TRBJ1-1,TRBV7-9,TRBD1,CASSQGQGDLLSEAFF
TRBJ1-2,TRBV7-2,-,CASSLAGGTYGYTF
TRBJ2-7,TRBV6-2/TRBV6-3,-,CASSHQGYEQYF
TRBJ2-7,TRBV29-1,-,CSGTGTDAYEQYF
TRBJ1-2,TRBV7-2,-,CASSSFNYGYTF
TRBJ2-7,TRBV14,-,CASSLADGPYEQYF
TRBJ1-1,TRBV3-1,-,CASSPSTSPSGEAFF
TRBJ1-1,TRBV24-1,TRBD1,CATSGPGQGVFSNTEAFF
TRBJ2-3,TRBV12-3/TRBV12-4,TRBD2,CASSGLAETDTQYF
TRBJ1-3,TRBV20-1,TRBD1,CSATQGQVNSGNTIYF
TRBJ1-2,TRBV5-5,TRBD1,CASSRQGDDGYTF
TRBJ1-1,TRBV18,-,CASSPKLERRTEAFF
TRBJ2-7,TRBV20-1,-,CSAPPAPHSYEQYF
TRBJ2-5,TRBV6-2/TRBV6-3,-,CASSRAAQLQETQYF
TRBJ2-1,TRBV5-5,TRBD2,CASSLDTSGGPPYNEQFF
TRBJ2-7,TRBV30,TRBD2,CAWSLTSGRRSYEQYF